The T cell receptor (beta chain) under discussion was sequenced for a study of long-term antiretroviral therapy in people with HIV. The CDR3 has 11 residues. V lost 6 bases and J 3 bases, leaving 9 bases between the germline ends. CDR1 is SQVTM, CDR2 ANQGSEA, per germline. Sequencing used immunoSEQ v3.0 at survey level. Clones were read by immunoSEQ multiplex PCR, and TCRdb kept only the in-frame ones, dropping some. Of 28,000 or so clones listed, 93% were seen once; the top ten hold 9% to 12%. There were no participants with HIV treated outside the United States. With regard to this clone: The antigen is not known.

Study outcomes and limitations: Despite increasing after ART, diversity remained lower than that of transplant donor controls. Pre-ART expanded clones dominated the repertoire at every time point. Unavailable data included ART adherence, viral resistance and therapy changes (switches in treatment).

This sample comprised unsorted PBMCs, obtained 6.2 years after starting antiretroviral therapy. The chain combines TRBV29-1 with TRBJ2-7; no definite D call. The clonotype originates from a middle-aged man with HIV. CDR3 sequence reads: CSVFQDYEQYF. CDR3 DNA: TGCAGCGTCTTTCAGGACTACGAGCAGTACTTC.